Presented here are 13 T cell receptor beta chains from one specimen sequenced in a study of a mutant IDH1 vaccine in newly diagnosed glioma. Clones were read by immunoSEQ multiplex PCR, and TCRdb kept only the in-frame ones, dropping some. The sample lists approximately 60,000 clones; approximately 85% were seen once. As to time point: week 23, last vaccination. Each dose delivered 300 ug of mutant IDH1 20-mer peptide subcutaneously with imiquimod. No antigen has been identified for these receptors. The source material was PBMCs, sampled from a glioma patient whose treatment included an IDH1 peptide vaccine. The source of these receptors is a man aged 25 to 45 with glioma.

The CDR3 DNA is TGTGCCAGCAGCTTCGGACTAGCGGAACCACGCAATGAGCAGTTCTTC. Its translation is CASSFGLAEPRNEQFF. The gene calls are TRBV13 and TRBJ2-1, with TRBD2 matching 10 bases. The V gene end was trimmed by 3 bases and the J gene end by 6 bases; junction bases not matched to a gene: 8. The germline gives CDR1 PRHDT, CDR2 FYEKMQ (reference sequence). The CDR3 spans 16 residues.

The rearrangement joins TRBV14 to TRBJ1-1; 10 bases are shared with TRBD1. Germline CDR1 reads SGHDN; CDR2 reads FVKESK. With V trimmed by 4 bases and J by 7 bases, 15 bases remained unmatched. The CDR3 loop spans 17 amino acids. The DNA for the CDR3 is TGTGCCAGCAGCCCAAAAATGATTCCGGGACAGGGGATTGAAGCTTTCTTT. Translated: CASSPKMIPGQGIEAFF.

The genes are TRBV7-9 and TRBJ2-1, with 9 bases lining up with TRBD2. V trimming: 2 bases; J trimming: 6 bases; junction bases outside the gene matches: 17. Germline V gene lookup returns CDR1 SEHNR and CDR2 FQNEAQ (reference sequence). CDR3 length: 19 residues. CDR3 nucleotides: TGTGCCAGCAGCTTACTCCTCCTTTCGGGACTAGCATCCCTCAATGAGCAGTTCTTC. Residues: CASSLLLLSGLASLNEQFF.

CDR3 in amino acids: CASSEHWNEKLFF. CDR3 DNA: TGTGCCAGCAGTGAACACTGGAATGAAAAACTGTTTTTT. J is TRBJ1-4 and V is TRBV6-1; unclear D gene. CDR1 MNHNS and CDR2 SASEGT come from the germline V gene. There are 13 residues in the CDR3. Deletions cut 2 bases from V and 5 bases from J, with 6 bases between.

The chain links TRBV27 to TRBJ2-5; 7 bases are a match to TRBD1. The V gene end was trimmed by 6 bases and the J gene end by 1 base; junction bases not matched to a gene: 5. The germline CDR1 and CDR2 sequences are MNHEY and SMNVEV (reference sequence). The CDR3 sequence is 14 residues long. CDR3 coding DNA: TGTGCCAGCAGGCGCGGACAGGTCCAAGAGACCCAGTACTTC. This sequence encodes CASRRGQVQETQYF.

The CDR3 loop is CASRGGNTGELFF. The CDR3 DNA sequence: TGTGCCAGCAGGGGCGGGAACACCGGGGAGCTGTTTTTT. This chain uses TRBV27 with TRBJ2-2, with D hard to call. CDR3 length: 13 residues. Germline CDR1 reads MNHEY; CDR2 reads SMNVEV (reference sequence). V was clipped by 6 bases and J by 1 base, with 6 bases between them.

The chain combines TRBV6-5 with TRBJ1-5, with D uncertain. CDR3 length equals 15 residues. Germline V lookup: CDR1 MNHEY, CDR2 SVGAGI. The V and J ends lost 7 bases and 2 bases respectively, with 15 bases between them. The CDR3, as DNA: TGTGCCAGCACCCCTACACTGAATGGCAATCAGCCCCAGCATTTT. It specifies CASTPTLNGNQPQHF.

CDR3 protein: CASRLSRNYEQYF. CDR3 in DNA: TGTGCCAGCAGACTAAGCAGGAACTACGAGCAGTACTTC. J is TRBJ2-7 and V is TRBV28, with no clear D. V dropped 6 bases and J dropped 3 bases, with 12 bases sitting between them. This CDR3 has 13 amino acids. CDR1 is MDHEN and CDR2 is SYDVKM in the germline V gene. Combining the CDR3 with reference TRBV28 and TRBJ2-7 gives the whole variable domain DVKVTQSSRYLVKRTGEKVFLECVQDMDHENMFWYRQDPGLGLRLIYFSYDVKMKEKGDIPEGYSVSREKKERFSLILESASTNQTSMYLCASRLSRNYEQYFGPGTRLTVT.

V is TRBV9 and J is TRBJ2-5; D might be TRBD2 (7 bases). The V and J ends lost 2 bases and 4 bases respectively, with 15 bases between them. This CDR3 has 15 amino acids. Germline values: CDR1 SGDLS, CDR2 YYNGEE. For the CDR3, the DNA is TGTGCCAGCAGCGTTTGGGGGGGCGCGGGAGAGACCCAGTACTTC. Translating gives CASSVWGGAGETQYF.

The chain couples TRBV5-6 to TRBJ2-6; TRBD2 is a possible D gene (7 bases). The CDR3 sequence is 17 residues long. Germline CDR1 reads SGHDT; CDR2 reads YYEEEE. V was cut by 4 bases and J by 0 bases, with 14 bases left in between. CDR3 DNA sequence: TGTGCCAGCAGCCCGATGGGGGGGCACTCTGGGGCCAACGTCCTGACTTTC. Protein sequence: CASSPMGGHSGANVLTF. The full variable domain, in which reference TRBV5-6 and TRBJ2-6 provide the parts outside the CDR3, is DAGVTQSPTHLIKTRGQQVTLRCSPKSGHDTVSWYQQALGQGPQFIFQYYEEEERQRGNFPDRFSGHQFPNYSSELNVNALLLGDSALYLCASSPMGGHSGANVLTFGAGSRLTVL.

The V gene is TRBV6-5, the J gene TRBJ2-1; D is unclear. Per the germline V gene, CDR1 is MNHEY and CDR2 is SVGAGI. The CDR3 has 15 residues. Trimming pared 6 bases from V and 0 bases from J, leaving 12 bases between. In DNA form, the CDR3 reads TGTGCCAGCAGCCCCCAGGACGGCTCCTACAATGAGCAGTTCTTC. Translation gives CASSPQDGSYNEQFF.

This clone came up once. In nucleotides, the CDR3 is TGTGCCAGCAGTTATCCCCACAGGGGCGCTGAAGCTTTCTTT. Protein: CASSYPHRGAEAFF. The rearrangement joins TRBV6-5 to TRBJ1-1; 7 nucleotides line up with TRBD1. The CDR3 runs 14 residues. Looked up from germline, CDR1 is MNHEY and CDR2 is SVGAGI. Trimming removed 3 bases from V and 6 bases from J; junction bases left unmatched: 7.

The V gene is TRBV15, the J gene TRBJ1-3, with D uncertain. The CDR3 runs 14 residues. With 4 bases removed from V and 0 bases from J, the gap between germline ends came to 7 bases. The germline V gene has CDR1 LNHNV and CDR2 YYDKDF (reference sequence). The CDR3 sequence: CATSTDFSGNTIYF. DNA for the CDR3: TGTGCCACCAGCACGGATTTCTCTGGAAACACCATATATTTT.